The 5 T cell receptor beta chains in this list originate from one sample, sequenced in a study of T cell clonality in common variable immunodeficiency. Clones were read by immunoSEQ multiplex PCR, and TCRdb kept only the in-frame ones, dropping some. Sampling found about 64,000 clones, none seen once. The sequencing sample was made of peripheral blood mononuclear cells. The receptors were gathered from a person between 18 and 75 years old in good health.

This clone has ten or more counts. The observed sequence ends 3 residues before the CDR3 terminus, with the missing tail filled in from the germline J gene. V and J are TRBV30 and TRBJ1-1; D is undetermined. V was trimmed by 4 bases and J by 4 bases, leaving 10 bases between them. This CDR3 is 12 amino acids long. In germline, CDR1 is GTSNPN, CDR2 SVGIG (reference sequence). Partial CDR3 DNA: TGTGCCTGGATGCTGGCTAGCACTGAA. Encoded protein: CAWMLASTE. The complete CDR3 sequence is CAWMLASTEAFF.

This clone has ten or more counts. CDR3 bases read: TGTGCCAGCAGCTTGGTCGGGGGGACAGAGACC. Translated: CASSLVGGTET. The complete CDR3 reads CASSLVGGTETQYF. The chain links TRBV7-2 to TRBJ2-5; 7 nucleotides agree with TRBD2. Read data end 3 residues before the CDR3 end; the end is taken from the germline J gene. The CDR3 contains 14 residues. J gave up 4 bases and V 3 bases, and 5 bases lay outside the gene matches. Germline assignment: CDR1 SGHTA and CDR2 FQGNSA.

This clone was seen many times. From the germline J gene comes the end of the CDR3, since the read stops 3 residues before it. V usage is TRBV7-9 and J usage is TRBJ1-1; possible D gene TRBD1, 5 bases. Germline loops: CDR1 SEHNR, CDR2 FQNEAQ (reference sequence). The V end was cut by 3 bases, the J end by 3 bases, with 8 bases between. This CDR3 has 13 residues. The CDR3 spells CASSFTGDTEAFF. The part of the CDR3 DNA that was read is TGTGCCAGCAGCTTCACGGGGGACACTGAA.

This clone was found many times. The read ends 3 residues early relative to the CDR3; the germline J gene fills the gap. This chain uses TRBV19 with TRBJ2-3; 10 bases are shared with TRBD1. CDR3 size: 13 residues. From germline, CDR1 is LNHDA and CDR2 SQIVND (reference sequence). The junction had 5 bases not matched to a gene; V was cut back by 7 bases and J by 7 bases. The sequenced part of the CDR3 DNA is TGTGCCAGTAAGGGACAGGGGCTATATACG. Protein product: CASKGQGLYT. Given in full, the CDR3 is CASKGQGLYTQYF.

About this clone: Given a much more abundant clone one base away, this may be a read error. This sample also contains other DNA sequences that code for the same CDR3. Incomplete CDR3 DNA: TGCGCCAGCTCCCCTGCCGGACAGGGGAGAACCGGGGAG. Amino acids: CASSPAGQGRTGE. The full-length CDR3 reads as CASSPAGQGRTGELFF. The chain combines TRBV18 with TRBJ2-2; 9 bases align to TRBD1. From the germline J gene comes the end of the CDR3, since the read stops 3 residues before it. The CDR3 is made up of 16 amino acids. Germline values: CDR1 KGHSH, CDR2 LQKENI.